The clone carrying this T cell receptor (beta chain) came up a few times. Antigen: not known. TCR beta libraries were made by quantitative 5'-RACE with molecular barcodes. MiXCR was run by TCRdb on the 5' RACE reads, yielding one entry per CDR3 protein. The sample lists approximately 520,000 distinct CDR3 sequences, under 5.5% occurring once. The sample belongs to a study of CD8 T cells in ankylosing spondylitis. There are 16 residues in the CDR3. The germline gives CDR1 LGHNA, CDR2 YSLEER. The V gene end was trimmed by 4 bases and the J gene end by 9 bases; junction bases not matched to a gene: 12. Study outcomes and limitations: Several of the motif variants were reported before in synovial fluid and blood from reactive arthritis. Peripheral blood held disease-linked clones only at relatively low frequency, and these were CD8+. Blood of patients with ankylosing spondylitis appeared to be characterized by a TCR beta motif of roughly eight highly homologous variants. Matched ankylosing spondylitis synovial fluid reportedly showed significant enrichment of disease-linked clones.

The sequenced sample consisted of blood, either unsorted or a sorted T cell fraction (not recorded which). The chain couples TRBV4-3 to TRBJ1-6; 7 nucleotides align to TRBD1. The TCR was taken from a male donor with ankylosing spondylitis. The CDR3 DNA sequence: TGCGCCAGCAGCCCCAACTACAGGGGCCTCAGTTCACCCCTCCACTTT. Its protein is CASSPNYRGLSSPLHF.